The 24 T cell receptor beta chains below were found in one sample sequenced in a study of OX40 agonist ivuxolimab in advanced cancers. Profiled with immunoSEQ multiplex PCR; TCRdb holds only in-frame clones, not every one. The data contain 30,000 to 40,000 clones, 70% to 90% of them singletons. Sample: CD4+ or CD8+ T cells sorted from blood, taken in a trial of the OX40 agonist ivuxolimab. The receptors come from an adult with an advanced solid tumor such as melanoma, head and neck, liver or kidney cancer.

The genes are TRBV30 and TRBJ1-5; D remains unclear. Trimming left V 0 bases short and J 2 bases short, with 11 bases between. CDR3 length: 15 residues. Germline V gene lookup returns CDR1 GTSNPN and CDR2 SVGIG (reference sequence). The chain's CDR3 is CAWSVPDVGNQPQHF. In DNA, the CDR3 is TGTGCCTGGAGTGTACCTGACGTGGGCAATCAGCCCCAGCATTTT.

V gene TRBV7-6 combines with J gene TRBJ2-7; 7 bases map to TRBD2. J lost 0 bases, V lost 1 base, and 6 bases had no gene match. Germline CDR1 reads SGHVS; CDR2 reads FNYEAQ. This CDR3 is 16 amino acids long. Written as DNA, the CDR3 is TGTGCCAGCAGCTTAGACCCGCGGGGGAGCTCCTACGAGCAGTACTTC. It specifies CASSLDPRGSSYEQYF.

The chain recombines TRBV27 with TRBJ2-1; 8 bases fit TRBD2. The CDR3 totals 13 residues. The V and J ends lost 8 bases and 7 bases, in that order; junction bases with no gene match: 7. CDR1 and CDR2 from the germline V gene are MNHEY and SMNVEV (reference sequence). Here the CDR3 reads CASYAGGSNEQFF. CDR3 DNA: TGTGCCAGCTACGCGGGGGGCTCAAATGAGCAGTTCTTC.

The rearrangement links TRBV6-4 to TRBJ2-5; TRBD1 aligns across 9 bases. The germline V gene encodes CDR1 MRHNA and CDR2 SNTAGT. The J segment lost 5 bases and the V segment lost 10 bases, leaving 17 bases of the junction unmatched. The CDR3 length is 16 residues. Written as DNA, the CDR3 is TGTGCCAACCTCAAACAGGGGGCGGCTGGAATGGAGACCCAGTACTTC. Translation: CANLKQGAAGMETQYF.

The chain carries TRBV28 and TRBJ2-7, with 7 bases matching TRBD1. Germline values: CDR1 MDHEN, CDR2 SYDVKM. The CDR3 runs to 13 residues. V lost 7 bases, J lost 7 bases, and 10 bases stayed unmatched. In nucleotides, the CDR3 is TGTGCCAGCAATAATGAGGGGGCGAGAGAGCAGTACTTC. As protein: CASNNEGAREQYF.

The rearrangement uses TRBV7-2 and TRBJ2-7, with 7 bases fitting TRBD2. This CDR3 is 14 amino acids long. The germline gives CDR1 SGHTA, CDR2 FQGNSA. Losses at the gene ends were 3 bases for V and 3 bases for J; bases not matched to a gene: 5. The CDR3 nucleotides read TGTGCCAGCAGCTTTTCCGGGGAGGGCTACGAGCAGTACTTC. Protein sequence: CASSFSGEGYEQYF.

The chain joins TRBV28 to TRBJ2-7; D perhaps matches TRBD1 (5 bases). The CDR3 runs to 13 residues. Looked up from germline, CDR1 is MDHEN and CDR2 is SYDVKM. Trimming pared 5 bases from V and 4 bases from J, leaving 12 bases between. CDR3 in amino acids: CASSPPTEYEQYF. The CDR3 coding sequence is TGTGCCAGCAGTCCACCGACAGAGTACGAGCAGTACTTC.

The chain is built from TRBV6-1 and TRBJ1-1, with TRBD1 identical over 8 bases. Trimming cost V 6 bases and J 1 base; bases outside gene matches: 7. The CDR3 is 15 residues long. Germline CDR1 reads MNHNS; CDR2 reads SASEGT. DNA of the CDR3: TGTGCCAGCAGAGACAGCGGGACAGGGAACACTGAAGCTTTCTTT. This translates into CASRDSGTGNTEAFF.

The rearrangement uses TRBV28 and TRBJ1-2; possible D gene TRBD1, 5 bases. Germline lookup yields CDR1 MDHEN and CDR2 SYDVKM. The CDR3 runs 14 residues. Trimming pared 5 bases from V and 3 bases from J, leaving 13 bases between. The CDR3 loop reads CASSPVGGDYGYTF. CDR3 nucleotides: TGTGCCAGCAGTCCCGTGGGGGGGGACTATGGCTACACCTTC.

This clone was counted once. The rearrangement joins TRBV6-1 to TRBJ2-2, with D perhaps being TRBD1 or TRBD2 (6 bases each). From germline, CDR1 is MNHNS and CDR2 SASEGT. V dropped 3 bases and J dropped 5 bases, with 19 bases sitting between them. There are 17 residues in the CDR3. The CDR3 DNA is TGTGCCAGCAGTGATACCGGGGGCTTGTGGAGAACCGGGGAGCTGTTTTTT. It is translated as CASSDTGGLWRTGELFF.

The CDR3 DNA sequence: TGTGCCTGGAGTGTAGGGCCCCGGGGAGGGTTCTATGGCTACACCTTC. Its translation is CAWSVGPRGGFYGYTF. The chain recombines TRBV30 with TRBJ1-2; D call uncertain. The germline gives CDR1 GTSNPN, CDR2 SVGIG (reference sequence). V lost 0 bases and J lost 4, with 18 bases in between. The CDR3 sequence is 16 residues long.

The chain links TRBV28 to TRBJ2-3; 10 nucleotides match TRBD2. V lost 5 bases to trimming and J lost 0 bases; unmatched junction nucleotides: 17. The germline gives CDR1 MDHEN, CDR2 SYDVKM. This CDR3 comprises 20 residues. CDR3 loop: CASSPRSLAGSTLSTDTQYF. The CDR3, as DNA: TGTGCCAGCAGTCCCCGGTCACTAGCGGGGAGCACACTAAGCACAGATACGCAGTATTTT. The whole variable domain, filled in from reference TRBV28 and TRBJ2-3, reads DVKVTQSSRYLVKRTGEKVFLECVQDMDHENMFWYRQDPGLGLRLIYFSYDVKMKEKGDIPEGYSVSREKKERFSLILESASTNQTSMYLCASSPRSLAGSTLSTDTQYFGPGTRLTVL.

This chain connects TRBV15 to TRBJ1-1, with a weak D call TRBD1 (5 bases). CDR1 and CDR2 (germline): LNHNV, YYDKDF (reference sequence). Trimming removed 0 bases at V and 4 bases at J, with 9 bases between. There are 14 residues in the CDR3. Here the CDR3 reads CATSRDTGGTEAFF. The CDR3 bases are TGTGCCACCAGCAGAGATACGGGGGGCACTGAAGCTTTCTTT.

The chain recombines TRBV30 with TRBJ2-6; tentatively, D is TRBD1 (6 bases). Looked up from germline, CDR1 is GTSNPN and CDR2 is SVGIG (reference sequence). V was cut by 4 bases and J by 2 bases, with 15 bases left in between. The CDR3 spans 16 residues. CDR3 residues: CAWNEGTNPGANVLTF. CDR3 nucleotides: TGTGCCTGGAATGAGGGGACAAATCCTGGGGCCAACGTCCTGACTTTC. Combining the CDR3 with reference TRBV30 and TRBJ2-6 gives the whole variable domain SQTIHQWPATLVQPVGSPLSLECTVEGTSNPNLYWYRQAAGRGLQLLFYSVGIGQISSEVPQNLSASRPQDRQFILSSKKLLLSDSGFYLCAWNEGTNPGANVLTFGAGSRLTVL.

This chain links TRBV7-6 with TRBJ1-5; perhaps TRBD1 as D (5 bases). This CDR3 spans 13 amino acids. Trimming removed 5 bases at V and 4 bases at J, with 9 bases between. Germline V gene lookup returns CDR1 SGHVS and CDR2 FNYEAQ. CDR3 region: CASSIDSNQPQHF. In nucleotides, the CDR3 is TGTGCCAGCAGCATCGACAGTAATCAGCCCCAGCATTTT.

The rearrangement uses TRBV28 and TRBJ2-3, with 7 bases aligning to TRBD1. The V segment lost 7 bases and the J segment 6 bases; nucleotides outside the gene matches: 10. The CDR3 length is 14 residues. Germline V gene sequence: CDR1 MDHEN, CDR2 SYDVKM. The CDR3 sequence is CASNPVQGFDTQYF. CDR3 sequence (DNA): TGTGCCAGCAACCCAGTACAGGGGTTCGATACGCAGTATTTT.

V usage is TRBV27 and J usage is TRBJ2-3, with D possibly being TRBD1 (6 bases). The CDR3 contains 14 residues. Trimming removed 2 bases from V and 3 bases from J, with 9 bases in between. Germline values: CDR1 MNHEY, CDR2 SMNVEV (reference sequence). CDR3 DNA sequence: TGTGCCAGCAGTTTAGAGAGGGGGACAGATACGCAGTATTTT. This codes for CASSLERGTDTQYF.

The CDR3 loop reads CSVEGGGPLFNEQFF. CDR3 in DNA: TGCAGCGTTGAAGGAGGGGGGCCCTTATTCAATGAGCAGTTCTTC. V and J are TRBV29-1 and TRBJ2-1; D possibly matches TRBD1 or TRBD2 (6 bases each). CDR3 length equals 15 residues. CDR1 SQVTM and CDR2 ANQGSEA come from the germline V gene. Trimming took off 1 base at V and 6 bases at J, with 16 bases between the two ends.

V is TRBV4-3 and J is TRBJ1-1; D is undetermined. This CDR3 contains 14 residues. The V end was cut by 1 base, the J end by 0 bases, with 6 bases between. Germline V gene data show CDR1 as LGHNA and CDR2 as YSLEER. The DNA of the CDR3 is TGCGCCAGCAGCCAAGGGTTCATGAACACTGAAGCTTTCTTT. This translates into CASSQGFMNTEAFF.

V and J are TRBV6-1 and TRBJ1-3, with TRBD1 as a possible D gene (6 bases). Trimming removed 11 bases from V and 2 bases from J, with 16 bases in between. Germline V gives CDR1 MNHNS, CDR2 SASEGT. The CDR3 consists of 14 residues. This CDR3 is CAVNSGVAGNTIYF. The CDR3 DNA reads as TGTGCCGTTAATTCAGGGGTGGCTGGAAACACCATATATTTT.

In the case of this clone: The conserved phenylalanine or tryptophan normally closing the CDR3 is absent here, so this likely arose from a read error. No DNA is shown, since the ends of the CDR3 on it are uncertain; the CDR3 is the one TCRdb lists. CDR3 region: CASSLRSLI. The V call is TRBV27, the J call TRBJ2-7; TRBD2, as called in the table, went unchecked against the DNA. Germline V gene lookup returns CDR1 MNHEY and CDR2 SMNVEV (reference sequence). The CDR3 is 9 residues long, ends included.

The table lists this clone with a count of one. The CDR3 protein is CASSPSRSNYEQYF. The CDR3 DNA reads TGTGCCAGCAGCCCCTCTCGAAGCAACTACGAGCAGTACTTC. The chain combines TRBV9 with TRBJ2-7; D is ambiguous. Germline V gives CDR1 SGDLS, CDR2 YYNGEE. The ends were cut back, 4 bases at V and 3 bases at J, with 14 bases in the middle. This CDR3 has 14 residues. Complete variable domain (other parts from reference TRBV9 and TRBJ2-7): DSGVTQTPKHLITATGQRVTLRCSPRSGDLSVYWYQQSLDQGLQFLIQYYNGEERAKGNILERFSAQQFPDLHSELNLSSLELGDSALYFCASSPSRSNYEQYFGPGTRLTVT.

The CDR3 here is CASSARTGFNNEQFF. As DNA, the CDR3 is TGTGCCAGCAGCGCGCGGACAGGCTTCAACAATGAGCAGTTCTTC. J is TRBJ2-1 and V is TRBV9; the match to TRBD1 covers 7 bases. From germline, CDR1 is SGDLS and CDR2 YYNGEE. Germline trimming cut 3 bases from V and 5 bases from J; bases unmatched to any gene: 8. This CDR3 has 15 residues.

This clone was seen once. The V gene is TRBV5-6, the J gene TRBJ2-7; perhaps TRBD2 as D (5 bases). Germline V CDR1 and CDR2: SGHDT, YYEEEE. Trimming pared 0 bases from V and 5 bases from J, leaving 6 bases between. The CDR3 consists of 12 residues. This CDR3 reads CASSLAGNEQYF. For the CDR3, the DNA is TGTGCCAGCAGCTTGGCCGGGAACGAGCAGTACTTC.